This T cell receptor (beta chain) was sequenced in a study of control samples from healthy donors and cancer patients (dated by TCRdb to about 2020). In the case of this clone: It lacks a known antigen. One base away there is no much larger clone; base qualities are not given.

Library preparation employed the immunoSEQ multiplex PCR assay. What TCRdb holds here is the immuneACCESS table cut down to in-frame rearrangements. Part of the clones is not present; checked against another copy, under half of the missing clones reflect an unresolved V gene, and the others are unexplained. The sample includes approximately 180,000 clones, with more than 85% observed a single time. The ten largest clones take up around 2% of the sample. Material: blood. The sequence was collected from a woman in her thirties or forties in good health.

For the CDR3, the sequence is CASHRGGTEAFF. The DNA reads as follows: TGCGCCAGCCACAGGGGTGGCACTGAAGCTTTCTTT. The chain uses TRBV10-2 and TRBJ1-1, and 7 junction bases match TRBD1. According to the germline V gene, CDR1 reads WSHSY and CDR2 reads SAAADI. Trimming accounts for 8 bases at V and 4 bases at J, while the number of junction bases matched to no gene is 4. Inclusive of the bounding cysteine and phenylalanine, the CDR3 is 12 residues long. The only DNA kept is the CDR3, 36 bases in frame from the first base.